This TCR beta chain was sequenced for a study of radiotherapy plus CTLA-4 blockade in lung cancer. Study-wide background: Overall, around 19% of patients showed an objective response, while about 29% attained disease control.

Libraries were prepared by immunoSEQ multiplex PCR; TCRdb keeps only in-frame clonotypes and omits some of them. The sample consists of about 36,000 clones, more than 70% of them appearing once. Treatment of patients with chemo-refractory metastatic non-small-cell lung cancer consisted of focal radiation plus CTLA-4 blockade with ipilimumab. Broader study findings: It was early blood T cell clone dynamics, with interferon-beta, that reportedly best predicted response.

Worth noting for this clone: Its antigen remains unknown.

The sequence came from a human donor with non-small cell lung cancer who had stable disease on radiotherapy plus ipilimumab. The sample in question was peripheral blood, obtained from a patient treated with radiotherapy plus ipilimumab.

The CDR3 loop reads CASRGTLKATEAFF. The DNA for the CDR3 is TGCGCCAGCCGCGGGACCCTAAAGGCGACTGAAGCTTTCTTT. This chain links TRBV4-1 with TRBJ1-1; D possibly corresponds to TRBD1 (5 bases). V lost 8 bases and J lost 5, with 18 bases in between. This CDR3 contains 14 residues. The V gene's germline CDR1 is MGHRA and CDR2 YSYEKL.